The source of this T cell receptor (beta chain) is a study of T cells after somatic rescue of genetic block. Germline CDR1 reads SGHRS; CDR2 reads YFSETQ. The V segment lost 4 bases and the J segment 5 bases; nucleotides outside the gene matches: 15. The CDR3 totals 17 residues. TCRdb keeps only in-frame clones here, not all; method: immunoSEQ multiplex PCR. The sample consists of approximately 11,000 clones, roughly 70% of them appearing once. The sequence was obtained from a boy younger than 18. The chain links TRBV5-1 to TRBJ1-2, with 9 bases fitting TRBD1. The sequencing sample was made of peripheral blood mononuclear cells (PBMCs). The CDR3 region is CASSQRGQGSLPYGYTF. CDR3 DNA sequence: TGCGCCAGCAGCCAGCGGGGACAGGGAAGCTTACCTTATGGCTACACCTTC.